This TCR beta chain was observed in a study of blood T cell repertoires in COVID-19. Study in general: Acute and convalescent COVID-19 samples came from the United States, Italy and Spain. PBMCs, B-cell-depleted T cells, or T cells were the source of the cDNA or gDNA that made up the material.

The sample holds a few counts of this clone. The method was immunoSEQ multiplex PCR; TCRdb's version includes in-frame clones alone and lacks a portion of them. The sample carries about 280,000 clones, approximately 80% recorded once. The CDR3 runs 13 residues. Trimming at V came to 8 bases and at J to 13 bases, leaving 13 bases not matched to a gene. People in the exposed group encountered a COVID-19 case within 2 weeks before entering the study. This receptor was taken from a man aged 35-49 years who had been exposed to COVID-19. This chain connects TRBV12-3 or TRBV12-4 to TRBJ1-4; 7 bases fit TRBD1. The specimen was PBMCs or T cells enriched from blood (not recorded which). The CDR3: CASGSATGNRLFF. The CDR3, as DNA: TGTGCCAGCGGGTCCGCGACAGGGAATAGACTGTTTTTT.